The 6 T cell receptor beta chains below come from one sample, sequenced in a study of somatic mutations in cytotoxic T cells in rheumatoid arthritis. Assay: immunoSEQ multiplex PCR; the TCRdb copy retains only in-frame clones and omits some. The sample lists 7,000 to 9,000 clones; 75% were seen once. The sample was CD8+ T cells sorted from blood. The receptor source for this set is a woman aged 45 to 65 in good health.

The chain carries TRBV18 and TRBJ1-2; 7 bases match TRBD1. V shed 5 bases and J 4 bases; nucleotides not matched to a gene: 7. From germline, CDR1 is KGHSH and CDR2 LQKENI. The CDR3 sequence is 14 residues long. CDR3 residues: CASSASGTAYGYTF. CDR3 bases: TGTGCCAGCTCAGCCTCCGGGACAGCCTATGGCTACACCTTC.

J is TRBJ2-1 and V is TRBV27, with D perhaps matching TRBD1 (5 bases). This CDR3 is built from 14 residues. Germline-derived CDR1 and CDR2 are MNHEY and SMNVEV (reference sequence). V lost 4 bases and J 2 bases, leaving 9 bases between the germline ends. The CDR3 reads CASSSGLAYNEQFF. Here the CDR3 DNA reads TGTGCCAGCAGTTCAGGGCTGGCCTACAATGAGCAGTTCTTC.

This clone was detected only a few times. This chain links TRBV29-1 with TRBJ2-7; 8 bases fit TRBD1. This CDR3 comprises 14 residues. CDR1 and CDR2 from the germline V gene are SQVTM and ANQGSEA. With 1 base clipped from V and 7 bases from J, the junction kept 9 bases outside the gene matches. The CDR3 is CSVEGMSGGAEQYF. The CDR3, as DNA: TGCAGCGTTGAAGGTATGTCAGGGGGCGCAGAGCAGTACTTC.

CDR3 in DNA: TGTGCCAGCAGTTACCCAGGGGGCGGGGAGCTGTTTTTT. It yields the protein CASSYPGGGELFF. The chain carries TRBV27 and TRBJ2-2, with TRBD1 matching over 7 bases. Germline assignment: CDR1 MNHEY and CDR2 SMNVEV (reference sequence). The V gene end was trimmed by 4 bases and the J gene end by 7 bases; junction bases not matched to a gene: 3. The CDR3 sequence is 13 residues long.

The J gene is TRBJ2-3, the V gene TRBV10-3, with 7 bases matching TRBD2. The CDR3 totals 16 residues. V trimming: 4 bases; J trimming: 0 bases; junction bases outside the gene matches: 7. Germline V gene lookup returns CDR1 ENHRY and CDR2 SYGVKD. The CDR3 bases are TGTGCCATCAGTGGGGCCGCGGGGGTTAGCACAGATACGCAGTATTTT. Its translation is CAISGAAGVSTDTQYF.

V and J are TRBV27 and TRBJ1-2; D may be TRBD1 (5 bases). Germline assignment: CDR1 MNHEY and CDR2 SMNVEV (reference sequence). The CDR3 is 14 residues long. The V end was cut by 5 bases, the J end by 2 bases, with 12 bases between. In nucleotides, the CDR3 is TGTGCCAGCAGTCCGTCCGGGGGGAACTATGGCTACACCTTC. Its protein product is CASSPSGGNYGYTF.